The 24 T cell receptor beta chains presented below share a single source sample, sequenced in a study of CD4 T cells in relation to SARS-CoV-2 and coronaviruses. CD4+ T cells from unexposed donors were obtained before the COVID-19 pandemic (2011-2018). Isolation of CD4+ T cells took place after less than 13 days in culture. Measured with immunoSEQ multiplex PCR; TCRdb has only the in-frame clones, and not every one. The table includes over 20,000 clones, about 75% detected once. These receptors' antigens are unknown. The sample was CD4+ T cells from PBMCs, cultured in vitro. The receptors stem from a human donor in good health.

The chain joins TRBV4-3 to TRBJ1-2, with D hard to call. Germline V gives CDR1 LGHNA, CDR2 YSLEER. The V and J ends lost 0 bases and 7 bases respectively, with 12 bases between them. The CDR3 is 14 residues long. CDR3 sequence reads: CASSQDRVPGGYTF. Written as DNA, the CDR3 is TGCGCCAGCAGCCAAGATCGGGTTCCGGGTGGCTACACCTTC.

This clone came up once. The chain links TRBV12-3 or TRBV12-4 to TRBJ2-7; the D gene is possibly TRBD1 (5 bases). The V end lost 4 bases, the J end lost 3 bases, and 10 bases lay between the germline ends. The CDR3 extends over 13 amino acids. Here the CDR3 DNA reads TGTGCCAGCAGTTCAAGGGGAAACTACGAGCAGTACTTC. Translated: CASSSRGNYEQYF.

This chain links TRBV19 with TRBJ1-2; the D is unclear. This CDR3 comprises 13 residues. Trimming stripped 11 bases from V and 2 bases from J, with 15 bases between. Looked up from germline, CDR1 is LNHDA and CDR2 is SQIVND (reference sequence). The CDR3 loop is CAALRGANYGYTF. The CDR3 DNA reads TGTGCCGCCTTGCGGGGAGCCAACTATGGCTACACCTTC.

The chain uses TRBV30 and TRBJ2-3; D remains unclear. The germline CDR1 and CDR2 sequences are GTSNPN and SVGIG (reference sequence). CDR3 length equals 14 residues. V lost 2 bases, J lost 2 bases, and 11 bases lay in between. The CDR3 nucleotides read TGTGCCTGGAGTCCAGCTACCGCCACAGATACGCAGTATTTT. Amino acids: CAWSPATATDTQYF.

The chain carries TRBV9 and TRBJ1-1, with 7 positions matching TRBD1. Looked up from germline, CDR1 is SGDLS and CDR2 is YYNGEE. J was trimmed by 5 bases and V by 3 bases; bases with no gene match: 13. The CDR3 totals 16 residues. CDR3 in amino acids: CASSANPQGPLTEAFF. The CDR3 nucleotides are TGTGCCAGCAGCGCCAACCCACAGGGGCCCCTAACTGAAGCTTTCTTT.

The genes are TRBV5-1 and TRBJ1-1, with 9 nucleotides matching TRBD1. Trimming removed 4 bases from V and 4 bases from J; junction bases left unmatched: 5. This CDR3 comprises 14 residues. Germline CDR1 SGHRS, CDR2 YFSETQ. This chain's CDR3 is CASSGQGPGTEAFF. In DNA, the CDR3 is TGCGCCAGCAGCGGACAGGGGCCTGGCACTGAAGCTTTCTTT.

The chain uses TRBV2 and TRBJ2-5; no clear D. The V gene's germline CDR1 is SNHLY and CDR2 FYNNEI. V lost 8 bases and J 5 bases, leaving 9 bases between the germline ends. This CDR3 has 11 residues. DNA of the CDR3: TGTGCCAGCGCGACGATGGAGACCCAGTACTTC. Protein product: CASATMETQYF. The full variable domain, in which reference TRBV2 and TRBJ2-5 provide the parts outside the CDR3, is EPEVTQTPSHQVTQMGQEVILRCVPISNHLYFYWYRQILGQKVEFLVSFYNNEISEKSEIFDDQFSVERPDGSNFTLKIRSTKLEDSAMYFCASATMETQYFGPGTRLLVL.

Here the CDR3 DNA reads TGTGCCAGCAGCCCTCCATTCTTAATCCTGAACACTGAAGCTTTCTTT. As protein: CASSPPFLILNTEAFF. The chain employs TRBV6-2 or TRBV6-3 and TRBJ1-1, with no clear D. The CDR3 runs 16 residues. Germline V CDR1 and CDR2: MNHEY, SVGEGT. V was shortened by 6 bases and J by 0 bases, with 17 bases between the two germline ends.

This chain connects TRBV3-1 (or the pseudogene TRBV3-2) to TRBJ2-2, with D perhaps TRBD2 (5 bases). The CDR3 loop spans 15 amino acids. Germline CDR1 reads LGHDT; CDR2 reads YNNKEL (reference sequence). V was pared by 3 bases and J by 5 bases, with 13 bases between. The CDR3 region has the DNA TGTGCCAGCAGCCAGGTGGGAGTTGGGACCGGGGAGCTGTTTTTT. Amino acid sequence: CASSQVGVGTGELFF.

This chain joins TRBV5-6 and TRBJ1-6, with 10 bases that match TRBD1. Per germline, CDR1 SGHDT and CDR2 YYEEEE. The CDR3 covers 16 residues. J lost 7 bases, V lost 4 bases, and 8 bases had no gene match. Written as DNA, the CDR3 is TGTGCCAGCAGCGGAGGGACAGGGGTTTTCAATTCACCCCTCCACTTT. It encodes CASSGGTGVFNSPLHF.

Only a few counts were recorded for this clone. CDR3 sequence: CASSLDSFYEQYF. The DNA of the CDR3 is TGTGCCAGCAGCTTAGACAGCTTCTACGAGCAGTACTTC. The J gene is TRBJ2-7, the V gene TRBV11-2; D gene unclear. Trimming took off 0 bases at V and 3 bases at J, with 6 bases between the two ends. The CDR3 has 13 residues. Germline lookup yields CDR1 SGHAT and CDR2 FQNNGV.

The chain carries TRBV6-5 and TRBJ1-3; possible D gene TRBD1, 5 bases. Looked up from germline, CDR1 is MNHEY and CDR2 is SVGAGI. The V end lost 2 bases, the J end lost 4 bases, and 15 bases lay between the germline ends. CDR3 length: 16 amino acids. CDR3 DNA sequence: TGTGCCAGCAGTTACGGACTGAGGGGCGACGGAAACACCATATATTTT. Its translation: CASSYGLRGDGNTIYF.

The V and J genes are TRBV30 and TRBJ2-7, with 11 bases identical to TRBD1. The length of the CDR3 is 15 residues. With 1 base clipped from V and 2 bases from J, the junction kept 4 bases outside the gene matches. Germline V gene lookup returns CDR1 GTSNPN and CDR2 SVGIG (reference sequence). CDR3 residues: CAWSGGQGVTYEQYF. CDR3 coding DNA: TGTGCCTGGAGTGGGGGACAGGGGGTCACCTACGAGCAGTACTTC.

The sample holds a few counts of this clone. The J gene is TRBJ1-1, the V gene TRBV12-3 or TRBV12-4, with a weak D call TRBD1 (5 bases). V lost 5 bases to trimming and J lost 4 bases, with 11 bases between them. The CDR3 is made up of 13 amino acids. The CDR3 DNA reads TGTGCCAGCAGTCTAGGGGTGGGCACTGAAGCTTTCTTT. Encoded protein: CASSLGVGTEAFF.

In its sample, this clone was seen once. The genes are TRBV4-1 and TRBJ2-1; D not resolved. Trimming cost V 0 bases and J 2 bases, with 8 bases left between them. The CDR3 totals 15 residues. CDR1 and CDR2 from the germline V gene are MGHRA and YSYEKL. The CDR3 nucleotides are TGCGCCAGCAGCCAAGATGGAGCGACCTACAATGAGCAGTTCTTC. This gives the protein CASSQDGATYNEQFF.

The rearrangement uses TRBV11-2 and TRBJ1-1; no clear D gene. The V and J ends lost 3 bases and 11 bases respectively, with 16 bases between them. Germline V gene sequence: CDR1 SGHAT, CDR2 FQNNGV. The CDR3 loop spans 13 amino acids. The CDR3 sequence: CASSLDEQRAAFF. The CDR3 DNA reads TGTGCCAGCAGCTTGGACGAACAGAGGGCGGCTTTCTTT.

This chain links TRBV7-6 with TRBJ2-2, with 7 bases matching TRBD1. The CDR3 is 17 amino acids. The ends lost 5 bases at V and 0 bases at J; junction bases unmatched: 9. Germline V gene lookup returns CDR1 SGHVS and CDR2 FNYEAQ. The CDR3 is CASSQRSGQTNTGELFF. In nucleotides, the CDR3 is TGTGCCAGCAGCCAACGATCGGGACAGACGAACACCGGGGAGCTGTTTTTT.

This chain connects TRBV6-5 to TRBJ1-5, with D perhaps TRBD1 (5 bases). The ends were cut back, 5 bases at V and 6 bases at J, with 11 bases in the middle. This CDR3 comprises 13 residues. Germline CDR1 reads MNHEY; CDR2 reads SVGAGI. The CDR3 spells CASSRQGSQPQHF. In DNA form, the CDR3 reads TGTGCCAGCAGTCGGCAGGGCAGTCAGCCCCAGCATTTT.

The rearrangement links TRBV2 to TRBJ2-2; 10 bases fit TRBD1. Germline-derived CDR1 and CDR2 are SNHLY and FYNNEI. This CDR3 is 15 amino acids long. Unmatched junction bases numbered 7, after V lost 7 bases and J lost 5 bases. CDR3 DNA: TGTGCCAGCATGGGGGACAGGGGTGGGACCGGGGAGCTGTTTTTT. The encoded protein is CASMGDRGGTGELFF.

V gene TRBV5-6 combines with J gene TRBJ1-2, with D maybe TRBD1 (5 bases). The germline V gene has CDR1 SGHDT and CDR2 YYEEEE. CDR3 length: 15 amino acids. V dropped 4 bases and J dropped 4 bases, with 17 bases sitting between them. CDR3 sequence: CASSQGARLSYGYTF. The CDR3 DNA is TGTGCCAGCAGCCAAGGGGCCAGGTTATCCTATGGCTACACCTTC.

This clone appeared a few times. This chain links TRBV24-1 with TRBJ2-2, with D hard to call. CDR3 length equals 10 residues. V lost 10 bases and J 9 bases, leaving 8 bases between the germline ends. CDR1 and CDR2 (germline): KGHDR, SFDVKD. The CDR3 DNA follows: TGTGCCACGCTCAGCCGGGAGCTGTTTTTT. Translation gives CATLSRELFF.

This clone has only one observation. The chain carries TRBV30 and TRBJ2-7; no reliable D call. The length of the CDR3 is 12 residues. Germline CDR1 is GTSNPN and CDR2 is SVGIG (reference sequence). With 0 bases removed from V and 3 bases from J, the gap between germline ends came to 6 bases. CDR3 region: CAWSVSSYEQYF. In nucleotides, the CDR3 is TGTGCCTGGAGTGTGTCGAGCTACGAGCAGTACTTC.

The gene calls are TRBV6-6 and TRBJ1-2, with D possibly TRBD1 on 5 matching bases. This CDR3 is built from 15 residues. Trimming took 0 bases from V and 5 from J, leaving 13 bases between them. Germline V gene data show CDR1 as MNHNY and CDR2 as SVGAGI (reference sequence). CDR3 protein: CASSYSLGGVYGYTF. The CDR3 DNA follows: TGTGCCAGCAGTTACTCTCTCGGGGGGGTGTATGGCTACACCTTC.

This clone has just a few counts. This sequence joins TRBV18 and TRBJ2-1; 11 bases fit TRBD2. The CDR3 extends over 17 amino acids. Germline V gene sequence: CDR1 KGHSH, CDR2 LQKENI. Trimming took 2 bases from V and 8 from J; bases not matched to a gene: 11. CDR3 residues: CASSPDSLAGGGHEQFF. In DNA form, the CDR3 reads TGTGCCAGCTCACCAGACTCCCTAGCGGGAGGTGGGCATGAGCAGTTCTTC.